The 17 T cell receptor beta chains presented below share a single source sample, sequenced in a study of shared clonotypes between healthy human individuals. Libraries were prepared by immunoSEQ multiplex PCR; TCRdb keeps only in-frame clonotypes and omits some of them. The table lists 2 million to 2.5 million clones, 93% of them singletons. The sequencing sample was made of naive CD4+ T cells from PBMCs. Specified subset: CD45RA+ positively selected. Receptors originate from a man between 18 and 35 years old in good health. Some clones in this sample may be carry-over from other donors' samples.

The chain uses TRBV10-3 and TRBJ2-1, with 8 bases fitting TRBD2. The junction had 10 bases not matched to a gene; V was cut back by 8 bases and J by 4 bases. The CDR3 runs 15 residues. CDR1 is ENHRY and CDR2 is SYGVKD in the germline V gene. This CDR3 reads CAISDFLAGYNEQFF. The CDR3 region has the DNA TGTGCCATCTCCGACTTTCTAGCGGGTTACAATGAGCAGTTCTTC.

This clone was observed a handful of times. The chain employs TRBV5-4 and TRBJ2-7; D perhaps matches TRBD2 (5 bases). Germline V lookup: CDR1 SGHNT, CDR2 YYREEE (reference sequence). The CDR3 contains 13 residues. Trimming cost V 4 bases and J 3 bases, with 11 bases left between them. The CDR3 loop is CASSRGQYYEQYF. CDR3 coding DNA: TGTGCCAGCAGCCGCGGGCAGTACTACGAGCAGTACTTC.

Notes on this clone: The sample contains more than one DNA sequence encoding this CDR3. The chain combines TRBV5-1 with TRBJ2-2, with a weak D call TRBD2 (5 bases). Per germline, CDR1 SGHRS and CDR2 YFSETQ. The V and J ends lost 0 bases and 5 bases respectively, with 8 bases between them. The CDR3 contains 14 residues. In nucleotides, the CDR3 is TGCGCCAGCAGCTTGGGGTCGGGAACCGGGGAGCTGTTTTTT. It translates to CASSLGSGTGELFF.

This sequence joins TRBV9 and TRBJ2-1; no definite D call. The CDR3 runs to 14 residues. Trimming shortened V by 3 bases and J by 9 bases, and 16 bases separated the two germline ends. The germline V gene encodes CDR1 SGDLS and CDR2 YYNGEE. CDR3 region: CASSETPVMTEQFF. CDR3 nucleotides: TGTGCCAGCAGCGAGACCCCCGTAATGACTGAGCAGTTCTTC.

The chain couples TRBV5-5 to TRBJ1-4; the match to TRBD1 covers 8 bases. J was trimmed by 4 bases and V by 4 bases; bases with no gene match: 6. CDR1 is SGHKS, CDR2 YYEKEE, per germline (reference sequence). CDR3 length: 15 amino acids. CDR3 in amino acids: CASSPWTGSNEKLFF. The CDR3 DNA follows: TGTGCCAGCAGCCCGTGGACAGGGAGTAATGAAAAACTGTTTTTT.

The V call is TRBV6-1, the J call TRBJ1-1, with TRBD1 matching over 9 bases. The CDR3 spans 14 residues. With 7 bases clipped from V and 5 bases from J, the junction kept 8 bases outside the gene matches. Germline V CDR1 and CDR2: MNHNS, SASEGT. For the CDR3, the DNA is TGTGCCAGCACGATCGACAGGGGGAGAACTGAAGCTTTCTTT. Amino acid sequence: CASTIDRGRTEAFF.

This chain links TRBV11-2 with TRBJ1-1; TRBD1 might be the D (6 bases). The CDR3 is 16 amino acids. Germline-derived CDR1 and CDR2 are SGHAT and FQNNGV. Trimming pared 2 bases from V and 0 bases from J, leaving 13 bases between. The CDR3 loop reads CASSLRTDEMNTEAFF. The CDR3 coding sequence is TGTGCCAGCAGCTTAAGGACAGACGAAATGAACACTGAAGCTTTCTTT.

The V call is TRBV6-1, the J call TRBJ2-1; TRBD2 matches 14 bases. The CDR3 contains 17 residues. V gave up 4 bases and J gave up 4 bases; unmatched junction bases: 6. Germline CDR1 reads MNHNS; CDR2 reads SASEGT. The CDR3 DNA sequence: TGTGCCAGCAGTGCGGGGGGACTAGCGGGGGCATACAATGAGCAGTTCTTC. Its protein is CASSAGGLAGAYNEQFF.

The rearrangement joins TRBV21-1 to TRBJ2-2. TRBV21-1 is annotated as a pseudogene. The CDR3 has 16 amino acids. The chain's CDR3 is CASSKGSKGPTGELFF. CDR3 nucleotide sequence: TGTGCCAGCAGCAAAGGGAGCAAAGGGCCCACCGGGGAGCTGTTTTTT.

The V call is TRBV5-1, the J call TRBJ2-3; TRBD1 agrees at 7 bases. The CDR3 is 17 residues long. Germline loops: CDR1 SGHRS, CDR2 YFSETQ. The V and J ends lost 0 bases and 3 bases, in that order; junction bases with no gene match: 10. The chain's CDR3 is CASSLAKTGFTTDTQYF. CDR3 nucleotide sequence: TGCGCCAGCAGCTTGGCCAAGACAGGGTTTACGACAGATACGCAGTATTTT.

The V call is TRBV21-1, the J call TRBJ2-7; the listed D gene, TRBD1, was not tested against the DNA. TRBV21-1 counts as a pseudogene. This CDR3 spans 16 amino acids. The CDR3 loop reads CASSKSTGGNSYEQYF. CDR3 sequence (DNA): TGTGCCAGCAGCAAATCGACAGGGGGCAACTCCTACGAGCAGTACTTC.

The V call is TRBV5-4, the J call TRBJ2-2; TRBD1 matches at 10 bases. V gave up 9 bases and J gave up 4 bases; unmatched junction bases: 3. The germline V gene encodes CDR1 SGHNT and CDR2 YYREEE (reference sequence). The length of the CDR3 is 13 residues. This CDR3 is CAIRTGGTGELFF. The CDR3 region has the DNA TGTGCCATCCGGACAGGGGGCACCGGGGAGCTGTTTTTT.

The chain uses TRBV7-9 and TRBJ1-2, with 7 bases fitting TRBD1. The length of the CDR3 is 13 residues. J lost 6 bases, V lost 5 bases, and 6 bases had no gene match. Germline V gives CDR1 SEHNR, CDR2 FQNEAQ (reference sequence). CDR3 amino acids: CASSPDRVHGYTF. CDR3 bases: TGTGCCAGCAGCCCCGACAGGGTTCATGGCTACACCTTC.

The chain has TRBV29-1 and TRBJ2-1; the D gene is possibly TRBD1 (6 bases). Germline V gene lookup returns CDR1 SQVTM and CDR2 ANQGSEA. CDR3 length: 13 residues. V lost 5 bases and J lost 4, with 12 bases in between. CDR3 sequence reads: CSVRPGVYNEQFF. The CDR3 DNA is TGCAGCGTTCGCCCAGGGGTTTACAATGAGCAGTTCTTC.

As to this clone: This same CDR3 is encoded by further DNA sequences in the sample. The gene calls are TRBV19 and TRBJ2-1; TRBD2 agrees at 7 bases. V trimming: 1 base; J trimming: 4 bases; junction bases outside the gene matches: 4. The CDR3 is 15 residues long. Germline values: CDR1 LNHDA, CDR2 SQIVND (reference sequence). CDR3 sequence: CASSIAGTNYNEQFF. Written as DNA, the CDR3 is TGTGCCAGTAGTATAGCCGGGACTAATTACAATGAGCAGTTCTTC.

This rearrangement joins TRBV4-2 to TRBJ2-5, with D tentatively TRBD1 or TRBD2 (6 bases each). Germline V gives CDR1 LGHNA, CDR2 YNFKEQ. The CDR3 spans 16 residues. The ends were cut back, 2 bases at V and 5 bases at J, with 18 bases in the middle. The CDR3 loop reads CASSQSHGGGAETQYF. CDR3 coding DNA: TGTGCCAGCAGCCAATCCCATGGAGGGGGAGCGGAGACCCAGTACTTC.

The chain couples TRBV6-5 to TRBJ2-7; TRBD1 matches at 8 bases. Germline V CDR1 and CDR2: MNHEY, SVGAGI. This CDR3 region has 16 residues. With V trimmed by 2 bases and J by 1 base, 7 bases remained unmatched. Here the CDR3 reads CASSYPGQGASYEQYF. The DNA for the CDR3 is TGTGCCAGCAGTTACCCCGGGCAGGGGGCTTCCTACGAGCAGTACTTC.